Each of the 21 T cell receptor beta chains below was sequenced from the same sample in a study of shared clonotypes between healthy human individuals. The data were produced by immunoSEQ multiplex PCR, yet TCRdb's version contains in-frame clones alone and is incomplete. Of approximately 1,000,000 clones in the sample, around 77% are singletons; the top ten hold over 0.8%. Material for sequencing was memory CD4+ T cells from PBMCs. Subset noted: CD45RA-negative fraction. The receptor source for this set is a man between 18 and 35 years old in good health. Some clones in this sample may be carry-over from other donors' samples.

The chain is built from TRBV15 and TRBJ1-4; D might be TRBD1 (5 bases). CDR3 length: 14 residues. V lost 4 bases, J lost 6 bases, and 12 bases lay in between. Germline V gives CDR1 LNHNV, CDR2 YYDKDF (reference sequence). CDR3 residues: CATSTGGSDEKLFF. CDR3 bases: TGTGCCACCAGCACGGGGGGAAGTGATGAAAAACTGTTTTTT.

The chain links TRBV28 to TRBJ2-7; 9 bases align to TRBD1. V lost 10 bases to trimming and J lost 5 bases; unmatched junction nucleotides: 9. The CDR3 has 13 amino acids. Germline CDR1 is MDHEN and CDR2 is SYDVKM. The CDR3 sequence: CAIIRTGDNEQYF. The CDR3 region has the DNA TGTGCCATCATACGGACAGGGGATAACGAGCAGTACTTC.

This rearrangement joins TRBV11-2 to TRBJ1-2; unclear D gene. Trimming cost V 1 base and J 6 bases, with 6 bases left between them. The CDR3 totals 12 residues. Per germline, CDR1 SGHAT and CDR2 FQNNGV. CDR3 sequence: CASSLGVDGYTF. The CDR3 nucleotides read TGTGCCAGCAGCTTAGGGGTAGATGGCTACACCTTC.

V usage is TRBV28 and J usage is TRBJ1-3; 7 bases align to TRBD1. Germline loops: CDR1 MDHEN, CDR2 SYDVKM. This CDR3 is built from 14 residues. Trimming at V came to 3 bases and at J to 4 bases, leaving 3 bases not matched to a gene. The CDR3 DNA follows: TGTGCCAGCAGTTTGCCAGGGGGAGGAAACACCATATATTTT. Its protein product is CASSLPGGGNTIYF.

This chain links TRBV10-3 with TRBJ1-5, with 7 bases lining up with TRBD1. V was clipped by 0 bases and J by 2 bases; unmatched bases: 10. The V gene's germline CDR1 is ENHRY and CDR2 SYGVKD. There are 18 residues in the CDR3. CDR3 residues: CAISESQGTAVGNQPQHF. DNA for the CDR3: TGTGCCATCAGTGAGTCACAAGGGACAGCGGTCGGCAATCAGCCCCAGCATTTT.

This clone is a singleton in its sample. The CDR3 loop reads CATSRGGSGRARYEQYF. Written as DNA, the CDR3 is TGTGCCACCAGCAGAGGCGGTAGCGGGAGGGCCCGGTACGAGCAGTACTTC. This chain joins TRBV15 and TRBJ2-7; 11 bases agree with TRBD2. In germline, CDR1 is LNHNV, CDR2 YYDKDF (reference sequence). After removal of 1 base from V and 4 bases from J, the junction contained 9 bases not matched to a gene. There are 17 residues in the CDR3. The whole variable domain, filled in from reference TRBV15 and TRBJ2-7, reads DAMVIQNPRYQVTQFGKPVTLSCSQTLNHNVMYWYQQKSSQAPKLLFHYYDKDFNNEADTPDNFQSRRPNTSFCFLDIRSPGLGDTAMYLCATSRGGSGRARYEQYFGPGTRLTVT.

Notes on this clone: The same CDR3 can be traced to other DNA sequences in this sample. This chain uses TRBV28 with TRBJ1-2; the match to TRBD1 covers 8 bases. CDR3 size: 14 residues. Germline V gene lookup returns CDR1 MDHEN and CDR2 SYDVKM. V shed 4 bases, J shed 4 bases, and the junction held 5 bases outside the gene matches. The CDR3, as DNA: TGTGCCAGCAGTTCCGGGACAGGAGTCTATGGCTACACCTTC. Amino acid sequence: CASSSGTGVYGYTF.

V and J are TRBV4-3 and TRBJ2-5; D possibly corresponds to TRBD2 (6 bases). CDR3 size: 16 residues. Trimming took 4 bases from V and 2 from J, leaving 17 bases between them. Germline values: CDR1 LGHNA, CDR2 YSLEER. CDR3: CASSPVSGTGQETQYF. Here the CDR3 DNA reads TGCGCCAGCAGCCCCGTTAGCGGAACCGGACAAGAGACCCAGTACTTC.

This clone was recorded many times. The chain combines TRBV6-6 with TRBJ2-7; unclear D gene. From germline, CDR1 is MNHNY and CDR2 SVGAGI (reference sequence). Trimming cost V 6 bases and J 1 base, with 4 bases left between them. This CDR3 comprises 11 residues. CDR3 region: CASRLSYEQYF. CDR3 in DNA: TGTGCCAGCAGGCTGTCCTACGAGCAGTACTTC.

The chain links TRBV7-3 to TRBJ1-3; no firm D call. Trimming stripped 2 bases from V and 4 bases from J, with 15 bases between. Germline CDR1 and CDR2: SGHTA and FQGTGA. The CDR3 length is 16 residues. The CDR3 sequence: CASSLSGTNAGNTIYF. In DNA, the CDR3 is TGTGCCAGCAGCTTATCTGGTACGAACGCAGGAAACACCATATATTTT.

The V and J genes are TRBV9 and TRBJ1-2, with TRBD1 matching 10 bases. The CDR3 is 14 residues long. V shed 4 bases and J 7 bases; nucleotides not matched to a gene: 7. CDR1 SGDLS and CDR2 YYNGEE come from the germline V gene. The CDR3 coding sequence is TGTGCCAGCAGCTCCCTGGACAGGGGGGTTGGCTACACCTTC. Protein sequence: CASSSLDRGVGYTF.

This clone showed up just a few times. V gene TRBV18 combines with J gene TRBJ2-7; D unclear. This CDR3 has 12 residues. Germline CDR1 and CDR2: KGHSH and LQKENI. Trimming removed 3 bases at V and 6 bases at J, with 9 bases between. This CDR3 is CASSPARTEQYF. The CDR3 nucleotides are TGTGCCAGCTCACCGGCGAGGACCGAGCAGTACTTC.

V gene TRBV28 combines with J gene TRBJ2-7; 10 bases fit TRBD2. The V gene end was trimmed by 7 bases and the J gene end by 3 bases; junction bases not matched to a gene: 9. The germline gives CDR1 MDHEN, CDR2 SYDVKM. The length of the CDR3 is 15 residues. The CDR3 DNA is TGTGCCAGCACCCCCTCGGCTAGCGGGAGCTACGAGCAGTACTTC. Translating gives CASTPSASGSYEQYF.

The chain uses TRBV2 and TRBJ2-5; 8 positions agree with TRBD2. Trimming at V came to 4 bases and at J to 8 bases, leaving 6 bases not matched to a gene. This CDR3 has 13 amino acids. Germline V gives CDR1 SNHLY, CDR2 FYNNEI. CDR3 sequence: CASSAGLGITQYF. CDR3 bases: TGTGCCAGCAGTGCGGGACTAGGAATAACCCAGTACTTC.

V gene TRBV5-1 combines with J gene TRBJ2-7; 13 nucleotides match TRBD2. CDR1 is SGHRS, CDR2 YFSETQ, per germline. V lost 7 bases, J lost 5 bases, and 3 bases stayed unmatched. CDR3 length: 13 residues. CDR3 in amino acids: CASGLAGANEQYF. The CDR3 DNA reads TGCGCCAGCGGACTAGCGGGAGCCAACGAGCAGTACTTC.

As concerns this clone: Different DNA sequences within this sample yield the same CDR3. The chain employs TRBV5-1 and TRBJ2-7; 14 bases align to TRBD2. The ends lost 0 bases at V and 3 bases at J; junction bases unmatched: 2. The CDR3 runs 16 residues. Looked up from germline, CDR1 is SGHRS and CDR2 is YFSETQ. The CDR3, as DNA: TGCGCCAGCAGCTTGGTGGGGACTAGCGGGAGCTACGAGCAGTACTTC. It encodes CASSLVGTSGSYEQYF.

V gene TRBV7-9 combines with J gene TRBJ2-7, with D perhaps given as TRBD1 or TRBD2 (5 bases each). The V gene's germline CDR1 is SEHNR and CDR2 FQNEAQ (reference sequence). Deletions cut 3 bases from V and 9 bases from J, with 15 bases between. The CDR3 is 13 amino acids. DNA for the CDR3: TGTGCCAGCAGCTTTCGGGACGCTTCTGTGCAGTACTTC. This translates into CASSFRDASVQYF.

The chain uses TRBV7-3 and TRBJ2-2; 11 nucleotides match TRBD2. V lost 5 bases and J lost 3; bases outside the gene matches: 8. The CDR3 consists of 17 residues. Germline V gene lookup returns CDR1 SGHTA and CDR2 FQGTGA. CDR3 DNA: TGTGCCAGCAGCCGAATAGCGGGAGGGCCATACACCGGGGAGCTGTTTTTT. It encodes CASSRIAGGPYTGELFF. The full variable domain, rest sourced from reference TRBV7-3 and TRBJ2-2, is GAGVSQTPSNKVTEKGKYVELRCDPISGHTALYWYRQSLGQGPEFLIYFQGTGAADDSGLPNDRFFAVRPEGSVSTLKIQRTERGDSAVYLCASSRIAGGPYTGELFFGEGSRLTVL.

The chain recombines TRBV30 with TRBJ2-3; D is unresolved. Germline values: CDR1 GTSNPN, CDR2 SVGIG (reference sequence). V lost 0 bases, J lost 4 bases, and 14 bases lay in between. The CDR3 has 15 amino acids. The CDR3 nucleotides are TGTGCCTGGAGTGTGTCCAGCCGTAGCTCAGATACGCAGTATTTT. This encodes CAWSVSSRSSDTQYF.

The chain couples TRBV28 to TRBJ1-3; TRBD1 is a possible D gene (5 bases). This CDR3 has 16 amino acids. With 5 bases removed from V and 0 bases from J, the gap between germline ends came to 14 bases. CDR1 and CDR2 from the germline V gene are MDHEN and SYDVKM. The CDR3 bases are TGTGCCAGCAGTCCACCGACAGCTCCCTCTGGAAACACCATATATTTT. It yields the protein CASSPPTAPSGNTIYF.

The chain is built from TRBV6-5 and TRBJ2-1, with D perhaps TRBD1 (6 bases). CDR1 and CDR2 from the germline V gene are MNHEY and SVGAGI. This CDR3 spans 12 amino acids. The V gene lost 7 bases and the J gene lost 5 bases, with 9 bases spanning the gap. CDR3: CASMGADNEQFF. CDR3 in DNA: TGTGCCAGCATGGGGGCCGACAATGAGCAGTTCTTC.